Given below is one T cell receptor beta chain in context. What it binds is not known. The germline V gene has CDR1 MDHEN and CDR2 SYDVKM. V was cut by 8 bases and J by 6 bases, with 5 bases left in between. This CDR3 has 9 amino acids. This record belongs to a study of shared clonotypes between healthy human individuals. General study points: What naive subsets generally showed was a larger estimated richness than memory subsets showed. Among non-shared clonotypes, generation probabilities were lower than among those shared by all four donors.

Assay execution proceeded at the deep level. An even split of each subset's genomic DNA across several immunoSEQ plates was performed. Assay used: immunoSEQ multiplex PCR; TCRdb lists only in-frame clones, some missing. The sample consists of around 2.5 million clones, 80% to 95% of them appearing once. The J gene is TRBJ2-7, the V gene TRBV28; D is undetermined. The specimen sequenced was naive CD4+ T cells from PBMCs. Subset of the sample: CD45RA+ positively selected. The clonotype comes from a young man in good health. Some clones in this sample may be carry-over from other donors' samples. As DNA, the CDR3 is TGTGCCAGCGGACCCGAGCAGTACTTC. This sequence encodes CASGPEQYF.